Sequencing of this T cell receptor (beta chain) was carried out in a study of radiotherapy plus CTLA-4 blockade in lung cancer. On the study more broadly: Objective response rate was around 20%; disease control rate, around 33%.

Concerning this clone itself: Its specificity is not known.

Study conclusions and caveats: Increased serum interferon-beta after radiation also reportedly predicted response strongly. Radiotherapy with ipilimumab was followed by blood expansion of tumor-derived clones.

There are 18 residues in the CDR3. V was trimmed by 0 bases and J by 0 bases, leaving 17 bases between them. Germline V lookup: CDR1 SGHRS, CDR2 YFSETQ. The table came from immunoSEQ multiplex PCR; TCRdb's copy has only in-frame clones and leaves some out. The data contain about 99,000 clones, roughly 88% of them singletons. This rearrangement joins TRBV5-1 to TRBJ2-3; a weak D match, TRBD2 (6 bases). This TCR was sampled from a human donor with non-small cell lung cancer that progressed on radiotherapy plus ipilimumab. The input for sequencing was peripheral blood, taken from a patient treated with radiotherapy plus ipilimumab. The CDR3 protein is CASSLDGGIRGSTDTQYF. The CDR3 bases are TGCGCCAGCAGCTTGGACGGCGGGATCCGGGGGAGCACAGATACGCAGTATTTT. Full variable domain (remainder filled in from reference TRBV5-1 and TRBJ2-3): KAGVTQTPRYLIKTRGQQVTLSCSPISGHRSVSWYQQTPGQGLQFLFEYFSETQRNKGNFPGRFSGRQFSNSRSEMNVSTLELGDSALYLCASSLDGGIRGSTDTQYFGPGTRLTVL.